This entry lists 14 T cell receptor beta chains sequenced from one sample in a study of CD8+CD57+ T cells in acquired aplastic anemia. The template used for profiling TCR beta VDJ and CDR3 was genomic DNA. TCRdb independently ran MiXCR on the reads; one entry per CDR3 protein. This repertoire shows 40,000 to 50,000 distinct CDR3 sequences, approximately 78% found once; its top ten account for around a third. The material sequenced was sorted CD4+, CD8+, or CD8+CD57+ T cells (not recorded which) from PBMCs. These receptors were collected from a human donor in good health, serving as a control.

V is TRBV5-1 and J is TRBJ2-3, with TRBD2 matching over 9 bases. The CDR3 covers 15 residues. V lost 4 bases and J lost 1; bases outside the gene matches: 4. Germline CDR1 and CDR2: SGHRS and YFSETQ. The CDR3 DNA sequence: TGCGCCAGCAGCCCCTGGACTAGCGGCACAGATACGCAGTATTTT. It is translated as CASSPWTSGTDTQYF.

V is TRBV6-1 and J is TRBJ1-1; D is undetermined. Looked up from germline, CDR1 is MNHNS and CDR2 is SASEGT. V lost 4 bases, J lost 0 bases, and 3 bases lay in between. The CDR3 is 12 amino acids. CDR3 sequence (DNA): TGTGCCAGCAGTGGGGTGAACACTGAAGCTTTCTTT. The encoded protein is CASSGVNTEAFF.

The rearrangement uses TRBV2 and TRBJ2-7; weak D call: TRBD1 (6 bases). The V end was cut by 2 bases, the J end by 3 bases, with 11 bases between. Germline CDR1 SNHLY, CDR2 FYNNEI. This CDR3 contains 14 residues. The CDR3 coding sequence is TGTGCCAGCAGTGAATCAGGGGCTGGCTACGAGCAGTACTTC. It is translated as CASSESGAGYEQYF.

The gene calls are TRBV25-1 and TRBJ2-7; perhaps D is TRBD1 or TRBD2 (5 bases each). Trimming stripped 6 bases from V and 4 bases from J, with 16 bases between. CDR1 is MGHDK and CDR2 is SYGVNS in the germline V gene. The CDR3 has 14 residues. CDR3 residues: CASSLARTTYEQYF. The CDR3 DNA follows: TGTGCCAGCAGCTTAGCGAGGACAACTTACGAGCAGTACTTC.

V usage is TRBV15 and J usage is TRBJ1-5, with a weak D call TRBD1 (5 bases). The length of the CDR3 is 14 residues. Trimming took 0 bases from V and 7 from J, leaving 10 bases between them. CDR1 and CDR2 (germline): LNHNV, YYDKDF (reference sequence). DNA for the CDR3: TGTGCCACCAGCAGAGATATGGGGGTGCAGCCCCAGCATTTT. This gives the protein CATSRDMGVQPQHF.

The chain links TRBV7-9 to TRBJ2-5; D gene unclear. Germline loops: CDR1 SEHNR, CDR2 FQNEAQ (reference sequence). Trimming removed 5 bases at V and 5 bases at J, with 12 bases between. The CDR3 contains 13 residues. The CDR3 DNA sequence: TGTGCCAGCAGCACACCGGGCTTGGAGACCCAGTACTTC. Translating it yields CASSTPGLETQYF. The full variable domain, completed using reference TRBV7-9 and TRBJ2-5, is DTGVSQNPRHKITKRGQNVTFRCDPISEHNRLYWYRQTLGQGPEFLTYFQNEAQLEKSRLLSDRFSAERPKGSFSTLEIQRTEQGDSAMYLCASSTPGLETQYFGPGTRLLVL.

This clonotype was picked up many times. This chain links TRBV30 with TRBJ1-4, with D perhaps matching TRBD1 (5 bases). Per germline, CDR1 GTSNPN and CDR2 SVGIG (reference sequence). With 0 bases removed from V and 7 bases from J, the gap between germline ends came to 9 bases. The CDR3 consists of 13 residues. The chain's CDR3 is CAWSVIGVEKLFF. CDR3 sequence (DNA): TGTGCCTGGAGTGTAATAGGGGTTGAAAAACTGTTTTTT.

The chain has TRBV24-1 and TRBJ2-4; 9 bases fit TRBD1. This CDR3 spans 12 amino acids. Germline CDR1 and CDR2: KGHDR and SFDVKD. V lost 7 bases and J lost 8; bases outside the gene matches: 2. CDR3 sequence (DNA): TGTGCCACCAGGGACAGGGGAGACATTCAGTACTTC. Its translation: CATRDRGDIQYF.

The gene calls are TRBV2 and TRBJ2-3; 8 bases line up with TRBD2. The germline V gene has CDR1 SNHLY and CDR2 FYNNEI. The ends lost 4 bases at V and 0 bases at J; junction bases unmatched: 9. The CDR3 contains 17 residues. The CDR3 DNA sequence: TGTGCCAGCAGTGGGTGGAGCGGGGGAACTAGCACAGATACGCAGTATTTT. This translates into CASSGWSGGTSTDTQYF.

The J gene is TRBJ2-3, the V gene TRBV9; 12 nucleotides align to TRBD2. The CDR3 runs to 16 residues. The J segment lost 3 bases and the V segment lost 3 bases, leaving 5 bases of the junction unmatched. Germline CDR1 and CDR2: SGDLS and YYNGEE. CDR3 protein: CASSGTTSGSTDTQYF. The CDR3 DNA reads TGTGCCAGCAGCGGAACGACTAGCGGGAGTACAGATACGCAGTATTTT.

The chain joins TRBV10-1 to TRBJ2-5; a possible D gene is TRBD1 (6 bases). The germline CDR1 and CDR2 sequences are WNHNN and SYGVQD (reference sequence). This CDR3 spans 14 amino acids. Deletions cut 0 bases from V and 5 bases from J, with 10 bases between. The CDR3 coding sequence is TGCGCCAGCAGTGAGTCGGGACATCGGGAGACCCAGTACTTC. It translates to CASSESGHRETQYF.

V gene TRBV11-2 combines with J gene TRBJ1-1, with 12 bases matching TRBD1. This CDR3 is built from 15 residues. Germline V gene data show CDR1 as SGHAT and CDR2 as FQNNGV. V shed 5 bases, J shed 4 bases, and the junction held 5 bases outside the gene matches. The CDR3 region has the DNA TGTGCCAGCAGCCCATGGGACAGGGGGCCCACTGAAGCTTTCTTT. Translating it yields CASSPWDRGPTEAFF.

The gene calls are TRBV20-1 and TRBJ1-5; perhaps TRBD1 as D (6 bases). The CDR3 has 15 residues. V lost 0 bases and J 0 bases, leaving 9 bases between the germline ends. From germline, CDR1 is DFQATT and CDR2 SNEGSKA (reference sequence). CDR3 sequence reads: CSARDRTVSNQPQHF. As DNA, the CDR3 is TGCAGTGCTAGAGATCGGACAGTTAGCAATCAGCCCCAGCATTTT.

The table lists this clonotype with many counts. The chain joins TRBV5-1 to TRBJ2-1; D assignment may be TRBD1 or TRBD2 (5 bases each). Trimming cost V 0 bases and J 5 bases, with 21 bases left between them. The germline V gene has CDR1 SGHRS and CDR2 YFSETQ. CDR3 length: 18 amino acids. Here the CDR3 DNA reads TGCGCCAGCAGCTTGGAAGTGAGAGGGGCCCCTATCCACAATGAGCAGTTCTTC. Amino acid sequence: CASSLEVRGAPIHNEQFF. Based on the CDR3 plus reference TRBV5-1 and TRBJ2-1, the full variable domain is KAGVTQTPRYLIKTRGQQVTLSCSPISGHRSVSWYQQTPGQGLQFLFEYFSETQRNKGNFPGRFSGRQFSNSRSEMNVSTLELGDSALYLCASSLEVRGAPIHNEQFFGPGTRLTVL.